This record looks at one TCR beta chain sequence and its context. The antigen is undetermined. TCR sequencing used cDNA made by reverse transcription of extracted RNA. The table came from immunoSEQ multiplex PCR; TCRdb's copy has only in-frame clones and leaves some out. The sample lists over 100,000 clones, 50% to 55% occurring once. This entry comes from a study of CD8+ T cells in alopecia areata. About the study: Those treated were given oral tofacitinib at 5 to 10 mg twice daily. Disease severity was quantified as SALT score of affected scalp area.

Study results and caveats: Tofacitinib did not eliminate many expanded lesional clones from scalp or blood.

Trimming removed 8 bases from V and 3 bases from J, with 8 bases in between. CDR3 length: 11 amino acids. Germline lookup yields CDR1 SEHNR and CDR2 FQNEAQ (reference sequence). The treatment is: oral pan-JAK inhibitor, 5-10 mg twice daily. Lesional scalp tissue (obtained by punch biopsy) and peripheral blood were collected from alopecia areata patients. This specimen consisted of CD4+ T cells sorted from blood, obtained at week 4, from a patient treated with tofacitinib. The TCR was taken from a human donor with alopecia areata. The chain joins TRBV7-9 to TRBJ2-7; no clear D gene. The CDR3 nucleotides are TGTGCCAGCGAAGGGCTCTACGAGCAGTACTTC. Amino acid sequence: CASEGLYEQYF.